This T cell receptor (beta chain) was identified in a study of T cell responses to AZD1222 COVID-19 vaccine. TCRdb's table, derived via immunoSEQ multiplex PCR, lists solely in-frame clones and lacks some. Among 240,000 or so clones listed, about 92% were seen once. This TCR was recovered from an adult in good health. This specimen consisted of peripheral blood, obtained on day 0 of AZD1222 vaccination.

CDR3 in DNA: TGCGCCAGCAGCTATACAGGGGACGAGTCCGGGGAGCTGTTTTTT. Translation gives CASSYTGDESGELFF. The chain carries TRBV5-1 and TRBJ2-2, with 7 positions matching TRBD1. Unmatched junction bases numbered 8, after V lost 3 bases and J lost 6 bases. This CDR3 contains 15 residues. Per germline, CDR1 SGHRS and CDR2 YFSETQ. The variable domain in full, with the rest retrieved from reference TRBV5-1 and TRBJ2-2, is KAGVTQTPRYLIKTRGQQVTLSCSPISGHRSVSWYQQTPGQGLQFLFEYFSETQRNKGNFPGRFSGRQFSNSRSEMNVSTLELGDSALYLCASSYTGDESGELFFGEGSRLTVL.